Each of the 23 T cell receptor beta chains below was sequenced from the same sample in a study of beta chain features in type 1 diabetes. TCRB transcripts that were expressed got sequenced, as all of the isolated RNA had been reverse transcribed. Measured with immunoSEQ multiplex PCR; TCRdb has only the in-frame clones, and not every one. The sample comprises about 130,000 clones, around a tenth of which are singletons, and around 0.68% rests with the top ten. Specimen: central memory CD4+ T cells from blood. All receptors come from a man aged 18 to 30 in good health.

The chain has TRBV7-2 and TRBJ2-7; the D gene is possibly TRBD1 (6 bases). Germline V lookup: CDR1 SGHTA, CDR2 FQGNSA. V lost 7 bases and J lost 3, with 19 bases in between. The CDR3 is made up of 15 amino acids. The CDR3 DNA is TGTGCCAGCACCGAACAGGGCGGAGGACTCTACGAGCAGTACTTC. Protein: CASTEQGGGLYEQYF.

The J gene is TRBJ2-7, the V gene TRBV7-2; TRBD2 is a possible D gene (6 bases). The CDR3 runs 14 residues. Per the germline V gene, CDR1 is SGHTA and CDR2 is FQGNSA. V gave up 1 base and J gave up 5 bases, with 12 bases separating them. This CDR3 is CASSLDGGRNEQYF. The CDR3 coding sequence is TGTGCCAGCAGCTTAGACGGGGGACGCAACGAGCAGTACTTC.

This clone was observed a handful of times. The chain couples TRBV4-1 to TRBJ2-4; 10 positions match TRBD1. The CDR3 contains 16 residues. J lost 5 bases, V lost 3 bases, and 7 bases had no gene match. CDR1 is MGHRA and CDR2 is YSYEKL in the germline V gene. The CDR3 region has the DNA TGCGCCAGCAGCCACGGGACCGGGACAGGGGAAAACATTCAGTACTTC. It codes for CASSHGTGTGENIQYF.

This clone has a count of ten or more. The DNA for the CDR3 is TGTGCCAGCATCCGGGACGGGAGCTCCTACGAGCAGTACTTC. Its protein product is CASIRDGSSYEQYF. The chain joins TRBV6-6 to TRBJ2-7, with TRBD2 as a possible D gene (6 bases). Germline lookup yields CDR1 MNHNY and CDR2 SVGAGI (reference sequence). V lost 7 bases, J lost 0 bases, and 13 bases lay in between. The CDR3 sequence is 14 residues long.

This rearrangement joins TRBV29-1 to TRBJ2-5, with D maybe TRBD1 (5 bases). The CDR3 spans 12 residues. Germline V gene sequence: CDR1 SQVTM, CDR2 ANQGSEA. V shed 5 bases and J shed 4 bases, with 11 bases lying between them. For the CDR3, the DNA is TGCAGCGTTTTACAGGTACTAGAGACCCAGTACTTC. Its protein is CSVLQVLETQYF.

V usage is TRBV5-1 and J usage is TRBJ1-4; the D is unclear. Germline loops: CDR1 SGHRS, CDR2 YFSETQ. V was trimmed by 3 bases and J by 8 bases, leaving 23 bases between them. The CDR3 consists of 17 residues. CDR3: CASSSGGGLGSIEKLFF. The DNA of the CDR3 is TGCGCCAGCAGCTCCGGAGGAGGATTGGGGAGTATCGAAAAACTGTTTTTT.

This chain joins TRBV7-2 and TRBJ1-4; 10 bases agree with TRBD1. J gave up 7 bases and V 6 bases, and 5 bases lay outside the gene matches. CDR3 length: 14 residues. Germline V gene lookup returns CDR1 SGHTA and CDR2 FQGNSA. CDR3 amino acids: CASRRDRGPEKLFF. In DNA form, the CDR3 reads TGTGCCAGCAGACGGGACAGGGGTCCTGAAAAACTGTTTTTT.

This clone was detected a few times. J is TRBJ2-3 and V is TRBV18, with TRBD2 matching over 9 bases. CDR1 KGHSH and CDR2 LQKENI come from the germline V gene. The V segment lost 11 bases and the J segment 0 bases; nucleotides outside the gene matches: 12. The CDR3 loop spans 16 amino acids. The CDR3: CAALAGDAYSTDTQYF. The CDR3 nucleotides are TGTGCCGCCTTAGCGGGGGACGCTTATAGCACAGATACGCAGTATTTT.

This chain uses TRBV28 with TRBJ2-7; tentatively, D is TRBD1 (5 bases). Per the germline V gene, CDR1 is MDHEN and CDR2 is SYDVKM. The CDR3 has 13 residues. V was shortened by 6 bases and J by 2 bases, with 11 bases between the two germline ends. The CDR3 is CASSQTDTYEQYF. The CDR3 nucleotides read TGTGCCAGCAGCCAGACGGACACCTACGAGCAGTACTTC.

This clone was counted a few times. The rearrangement uses TRBV4-2 and TRBJ2-6, with 9 bases matching TRBD1. J was trimmed by 4 bases and V by 3 bases; bases with no gene match: 7. CDR3 length equals 17 residues. In germline, CDR1 is LGHNA, CDR2 YNFKEQ. In nucleotides, the CDR3 is TGTGCCAGCAGCCAGGAACAGGGGGCCCCCGGGGCCAACGTCCTGACTTTC. Protein: CASSQEQGAPGANVLTF.

This clone occurred many times. The chain has TRBV29-1 and TRBJ1-1; D is unclear. The V end was cut by 7 bases, the J end by 4 bases, with 10 bases between. Germline assignment: CDR1 SQVTM and CDR2 ANQGSEA. The CDR3 covers 11 residues. CDR3 loop: CSADGSTEAFF. The CDR3 DNA reads TGCAGCGCCGACGGGAGCACTGAAGCTTTCTTT.

The table lists this clone with a few counts. The V and J genes are TRBV5-4 and TRBJ1-2; perhaps TRBD1 as D (5 bases). The germline V and J ends were trimmed by 0 bases and 7 bases, with 10 bases remaining between them. CDR1 is SGHNT, CDR2 YYREEE, per germline (reference sequence). This CDR3 is 13 amino acids long. The CDR3 spells CASSLAGGTGYTF. Here the CDR3 DNA reads TGTGCCAGCAGCTTGGCTGGAGGGACTGGCTACACCTTC.

The chain carries TRBV7-2 and TRBJ2-6, with 7 positions matching TRBD2. This CDR3 contains 19 residues. Trimming took 3 bases from V and 0 from J; bases not matched to a gene: 11. Germline V gene data show CDR1 as SGHTA and CDR2 as FQGNSA. CDR3 amino acids: CASSFRGGGAFSGANVLTF. The CDR3 DNA follows: TGTGCCAGCAGCTTTCGCGGGGGAGGGGCCTTCTCTGGGGCCAACGTCCTGACTTTC. Supplemented by reference TRBV7-2 and TRBJ2-6, the full variable domain reads GAGVSQSPSNKVTEKGKDVELRCDPISGHTALYWYRQSLGQGLEFLIYFQGNSAPDKSGLPSDRFSAERTGGSVSTLTIQRTQQEDSAVYLCASSFRGGGAFSGANVLTFGAGSRLTVL.

This clone has a handful of counts. The rearrangement joins TRBV19 to TRBJ2-7; D gene ambiguous. Trimming left V 3 bases short and J 3 bases short, with 12 bases between. CDR1 is LNHDA, CDR2 SQIVND, per germline (reference sequence). CDR3 length: 14 amino acids. The CDR3 bases are TGTGCCAGTAGTATTAGAGGCAGAGACTACGAGCAGTACTTC. This sequence encodes CASSIRGRDYEQYF.

The table lists this clone with a few counts. The chain combines TRBV7-8 with TRBJ2-7; D unresolved. The germline V gene has CDR1 SGHVS and CDR2 FQNEAQ. Trimming took off 2 bases at V and 0 bases at J, with 8 bases between the two ends. The CDR3 covers 14 residues. CDR3 nucleotide sequence: TGTGCCAGCAGCTTAATGGGCAGCTCCTACGAGCAGTACTTC. It is translated as CASSLMGSSYEQYF.

The rearrangement joins TRBV9 to TRBJ2-1; 7 bases agree with TRBD1. V shed 0 bases, J shed 5 bases, and the junction held 5 bases outside the gene matches. CDR3 length: 15 amino acids. Germline lookup yields CDR1 SGDLS and CDR2 YYNGEE. The CDR3 nucleotides are TGTGCCAGCAGCGTAGCGGGGACAGAAAACAATGAGCAGTTCTTC. Translated, it gives CASSVAGTENNEQFF.

This rearrangement joins TRBV25-1 to TRBJ1-6; D possibly corresponds to TRBD1 (5 bases). V lost 2 bases to trimming and J lost 4 bases, with 6 bases between them. This CDR3 has 14 residues. Germline CDR1 and CDR2: MGHDK and SYGVNS. This CDR3 is CASSEGQYNSPLHF. As DNA, the CDR3 is TGTGCCAGCAGTGAAGGACAATATAATTCACCCCTCCACTTT.

The rearrangement links TRBV6-5 to TRBJ2-1, with D tentatively TRBD1 (6 bases). V gave up 2 bases and J gave up 11 bases, with 13 bases separating them. In germline, CDR1 is MNHEY, CDR2 SVGAGI. The CDR3 runs 13 residues. The CDR3 sequence is CASSYPNDRKQFF. The CDR3 DNA sequence: TGTGCCAGCAGTTACCCAAACGACAGGAAGCAGTTCTTC.

The V and J genes are TRBV15 and TRBJ1-1; possible D gene TRBD1, 5 bases. Germline values: CDR1 LNHNV, CDR2 YYDKDF (reference sequence). Trimming stripped 5 bases from V and 0 bases from J, with 7 bases between. The length of the CDR3 is 13 residues. CDR3 DNA: TGTGCCACCAGCCACAGGTTGAACACTGAAGCTTTCTTT. Translated, it gives CATSHRLNTEAFF.

The rearrangement links TRBV27 to TRBJ1-5; a weak D match, TRBD1 (5 bases). Germline lookup yields CDR1 MNHEY and CDR2 SMNVEV (reference sequence). V was trimmed by 6 bases and J by 7 bases, leaving 10 bases between them. This CDR3 region has 12 residues. In DNA, the CDR3 is TGTGCCAGCAGAGGGTGGGGCCAGCCCCAGCATTTT. Protein sequence: CASRGWGQPQHF.

This clone was recorded a few times. V is TRBV5-5 and J is TRBJ1-2; 9 bases align to TRBD1. Germline values: CDR1 SGHKS, CDR2 YYEKEE (reference sequence). CDR3 length: 12 amino acids. The junction had 2 bases not matched to a gene; V was cut back by 4 bases and J by 7 bases. The CDR3 nucleotides are TGTGCCAGCAGCACAGGGGGCAGTGGCTACACCTTC. Encoded protein: CASSTGGSGYTF.

J is TRBJ2-7 and V is TRBV19; 10 positions match TRBD1. CDR3 length equals 16 residues. The V segment lost 4 bases and the J segment 0 bases; nucleotides outside the gene matches: 6. CDR1 LNHDA and CDR2 SQIVND come from the germline V gene (reference sequence). The CDR3 DNA sequence: TGTGCCAGTAGTACCCGGACAGGGGGGATCTCCTACGAGCAGTACTTC. It yields the protein CASSTRTGGISYEQYF.

Only a few counts were recorded for this clone. The J gene is TRBJ1-3, the V gene TRBV9; no clear D. Germline lookup yields CDR1 SGDLS and CDR2 YYNGEE. The CDR3 loop spans 15 amino acids. The V gene lost 0 bases and the J gene lost 2 bases, with 9 bases spanning the gap. The CDR3 nucleotides are TGTGCCAGCAGCGTAGAGTACACAGCTGGAAACACCATATATTTT. It is translated as CASSVEYTAGNTIYF.